This TCR beta chain came from a study of cytomegalovirus exposure and HLA in healthy donors. Study conclusions and caveats: The tendency of first-cohort TCR clusters to co-occur in the 100 to 150 validation repertoires was identified by a subsequent analysis. Most TCR sequences were uncommon, yet certain public TCRs appeared in many donors. It was about 150 TCR beta chains that were listed as cytomegalovirus-associated.

V was trimmed by 0 bases and J by 6 bases, leaving 6 bases between them. This CDR3 has 12 amino acids. Germline lookup yields CDR1 SGHRS and CDR2 YFSETQ. Concerning this clone itself: Its cognate antigen is unknown.

TCRdb's table, derived via immunoSEQ multiplex PCR, lists solely in-frame clones and lacks some. This table holds roughly 43,000 clones, about 94% found once. The clonotype was recovered from a man younger than 35 in good health and CMV-seronegative. The specimen sequenced was PBMCs. This chain links TRBV5-1 with TRBJ2-5; the D is unclear. Here the CDR3 reads CASSLETQTQYF. CDR3 nucleotide sequence: TGCGCCAGCAGCTTGGAGACACAGACCCAGTACTTC.